The present T cell receptor (beta chain) was sequenced within a study of T cell responses to AZD1222 COVID-19 vaccine (dated by TCRdb to the early 2020s). Regarding the study in general: TCR sequencing covered fewer than 250 trial participants: some 210 given two doses of AZD1222 and 26 given two doses of MenACWY control vaccine. Trial participants were enrolled into age subgroups of 18-55, 56-69 and 70-plus years, which contained about 150, 28 and 57 TCR-sequenced participants, respectively.

As concerns this clone: There is no known antigen for this receptor. There are no base qualities to consult, and no much larger clone falls within one base.

From its cysteine to its phenylalanine, the CDR3 spans 15 amino acids. The CDR3 DNA has 45 bases and is translated from base 1. CDR1 MRHNA and CDR2 SNTAGT are derived from the germline V gene. The junction carries 16 bases between V and J, which are trimmed by 6 bases and 1 base respectively. This sample's time point label indicates: about 28 days (+/-7) after the second vaccine dose. AZD1222 recipients whose second dose came at about 4 weeks and those whose second dose came at about 12 weeks were combined into one group, since spike-specific TCR depth and breadth did not differ between the two schedules. Vaccinee samples were obtained from the UK trials COV001 and COV002, which included a single-blind randomized controlled phase 2/3 trial of AZD1222 (ChAdOx1 nCoV-19) in healthy adults. For TCRbeta chain sequencing, PBMC samples from trial participants were taken at day 0 and at day 28 after the second dose.

The CDR3 regions of human TCRbeta chains were analyzed by immunosequencing. The study's own analysis went as follows. Repertoire TCRs were checked for matches against a reference library of SARS-CoV-2-specific TCRs that had been generated using the MIRA antigen-specificity platform. Breadth was defined as the fraction of unique TCRs that were SARS-CoV-2-associated, and depth was defined as the fraction of total T cells that were SARS-CoV-2-associated. Using the MIRA data, each spike-specific TCR was mapped to the spike region that the TCR reacts to and placed in a CD4 or CD8 class. Log10-transformed breadth and depth values were compared by one-way ANOVA with Sidak's multiple comparisons tests. TCRdb holds this immuneACCESS table with in-frame rearrangements only. Some clones are missing; in checked studies, unresolved V genes explain under half, and the rest has no known cause. The DNA gave D and trimming, while V, J and clone size come from that table. The sample includes over 130,000 clones, with about 94% observed a single time. Clones ranked in the top ten supply over 4% of the sample.

The full study reports these points: Nearly half of unique spike-specific TCRs reportedly recognized epitopes outside regions mutated in the B.1.351 and B.1.1.7 variants. Conclusions about previously exposed vaccinees are limited, since just five or six AZD1222 recipients were seropositive for SARS-CoV-2 at baseline. Because no samples from the day 14 peak response were available, repertoires could be characterized only after the peak T cell response. A significant rise in spike-specific TCR breadth and depth was observed after two AZD1222 doses relative to day 0 and relative to MenACWY recipients. CD4 TCRs associated with the vaccine covered the entire spike protein, and the dominant responses were in regions 160-218 and 743-854. The 56-69-year group was small, and its depth increase did not reach significance, likely because of low power. Participants were mostly white British and included more females than males, and it was suggested by the authors that clonal diversity may have been underestimated.

Sample: peripheral blood, taken 28 days after the second AZD1222 dose. The chain joins TRBV6-4 to TRBJ2-7; matching of 6 bases hints at TRBD1 as the D gene. This sequence originates from an adult who received the AZD1222 COVID-19 vaccine. The CDR3: CASSPDSTPSYEQYF. The nucleotide sequence reads TGTGCCAGCAGCCCGGACAGCACCCCGTCCTACGAGCAGTACTTC.